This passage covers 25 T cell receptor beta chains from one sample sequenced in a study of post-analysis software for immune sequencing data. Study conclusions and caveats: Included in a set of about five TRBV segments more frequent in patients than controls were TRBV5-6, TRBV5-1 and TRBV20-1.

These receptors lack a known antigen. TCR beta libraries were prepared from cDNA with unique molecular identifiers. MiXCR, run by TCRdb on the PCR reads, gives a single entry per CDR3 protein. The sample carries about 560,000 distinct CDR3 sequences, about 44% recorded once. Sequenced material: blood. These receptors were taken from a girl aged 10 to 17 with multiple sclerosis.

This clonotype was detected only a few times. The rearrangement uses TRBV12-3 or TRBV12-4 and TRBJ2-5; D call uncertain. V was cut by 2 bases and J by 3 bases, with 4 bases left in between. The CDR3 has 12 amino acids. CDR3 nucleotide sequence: TGTGCCAGCAGTTTATTGGAAGAGACCCAGTACTTC. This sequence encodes CASSLLEETQYF.

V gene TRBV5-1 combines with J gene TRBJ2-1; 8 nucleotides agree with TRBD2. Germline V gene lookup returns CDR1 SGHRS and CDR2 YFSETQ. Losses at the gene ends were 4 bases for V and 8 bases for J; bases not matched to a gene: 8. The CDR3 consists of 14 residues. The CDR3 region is CASSGALAGHEQFF. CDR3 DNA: TGCGCCAGCAGCGGGGCGCTAGCGGGTCATGAGCAGTTCTTC.

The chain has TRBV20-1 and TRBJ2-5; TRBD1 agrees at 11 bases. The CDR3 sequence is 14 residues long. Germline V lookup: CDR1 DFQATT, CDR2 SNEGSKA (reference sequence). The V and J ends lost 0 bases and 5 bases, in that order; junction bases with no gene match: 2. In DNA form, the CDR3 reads TGCAGTGCTAGAGAGGACAGGGGGCAGGAGACCCAGTACTTC. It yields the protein CSAREDRGQETQYF.

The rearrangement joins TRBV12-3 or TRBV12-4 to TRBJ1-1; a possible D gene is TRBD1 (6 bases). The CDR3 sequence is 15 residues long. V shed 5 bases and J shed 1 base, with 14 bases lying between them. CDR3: CASSPRSTGNTEAFF. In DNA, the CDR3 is TGTGCCAGCAGTCCCCGTTCGACAGGGAACACTGAAGCTTTCTTT.

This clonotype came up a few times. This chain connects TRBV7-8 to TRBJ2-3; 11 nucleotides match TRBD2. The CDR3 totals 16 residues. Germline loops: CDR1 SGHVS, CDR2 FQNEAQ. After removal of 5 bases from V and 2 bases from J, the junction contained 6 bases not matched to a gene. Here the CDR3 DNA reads TGTGCCAGCAGCCAGGGACTAGCGGCGTTCACAGATACGCAGTATTTT. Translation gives CASSQGLAAFTDTQYF. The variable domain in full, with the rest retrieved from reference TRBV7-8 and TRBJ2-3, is GAGVSQSPRYKVAKRGQDVALRCDPISGHVSLFWYQQALGQGPEFLTYFQNEAQLDKSGLPSDRFFAERPEGSVSTLKIQRTQQEDSAVYLCASSQGLAAFTDTQYFGPGTRLTVL.

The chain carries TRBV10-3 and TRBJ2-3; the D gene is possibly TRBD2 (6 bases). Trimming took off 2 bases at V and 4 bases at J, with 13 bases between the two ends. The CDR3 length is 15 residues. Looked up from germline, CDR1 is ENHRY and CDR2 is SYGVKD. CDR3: CAISEGQTGADTQYF. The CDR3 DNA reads TGTGCCATCAGTGAGGGACAAACGGGGGCAGATACGCAGTATTTT.

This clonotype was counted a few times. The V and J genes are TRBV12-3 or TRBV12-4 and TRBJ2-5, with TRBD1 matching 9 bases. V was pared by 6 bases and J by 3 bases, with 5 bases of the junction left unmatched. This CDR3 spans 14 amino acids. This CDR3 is CASSRRTGEETQYF. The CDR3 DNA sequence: TGTGCCAGCAGCCGAAGGACAGGGGAAGAGACCCAGTACTTC.

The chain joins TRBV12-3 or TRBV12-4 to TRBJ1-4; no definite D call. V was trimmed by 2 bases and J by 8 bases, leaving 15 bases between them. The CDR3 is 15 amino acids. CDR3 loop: CASSLSVLDWEKLFF. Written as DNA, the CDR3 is TGTGCCAGCAGTTTATCGGTTCTTGATTGGGAAAAACTGTTTTTT.

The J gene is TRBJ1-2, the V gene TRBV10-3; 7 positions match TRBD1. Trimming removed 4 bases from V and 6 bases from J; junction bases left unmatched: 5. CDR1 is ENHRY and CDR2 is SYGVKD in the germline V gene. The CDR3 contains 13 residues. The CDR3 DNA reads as TGTGCCATCAGTGTGGCAGGGGGAGATGGCTACACCTTC. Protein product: CAISVAGGDGYTF.

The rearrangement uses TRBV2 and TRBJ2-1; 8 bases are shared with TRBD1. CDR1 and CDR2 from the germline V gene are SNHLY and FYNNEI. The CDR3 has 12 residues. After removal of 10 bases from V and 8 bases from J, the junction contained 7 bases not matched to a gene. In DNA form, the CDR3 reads TGTGCCATGACAATGGACAGGGATGAGCAGTTCTTC. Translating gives CAMTMDRDEQFF.

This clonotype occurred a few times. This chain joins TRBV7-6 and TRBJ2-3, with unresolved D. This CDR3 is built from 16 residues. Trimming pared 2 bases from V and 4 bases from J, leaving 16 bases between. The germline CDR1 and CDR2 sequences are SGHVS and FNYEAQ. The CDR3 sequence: CASSLNTVQVADTQYF. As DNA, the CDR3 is TGTGCCAGCAGCTTAAATACGGTGCAGGTCGCAGATACGCAGTATTTT. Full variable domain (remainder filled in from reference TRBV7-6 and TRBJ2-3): GAGVSQSPRYKVTKRGQDVALRCDPISGHVSLYWYRQALGQGPEFLTYFNYEAQQDKSGLPNDRFSAERPEGSISTLTIQRTEQRDSAMYRCASSLNTVQVADTQYFGPGTRLTVL.

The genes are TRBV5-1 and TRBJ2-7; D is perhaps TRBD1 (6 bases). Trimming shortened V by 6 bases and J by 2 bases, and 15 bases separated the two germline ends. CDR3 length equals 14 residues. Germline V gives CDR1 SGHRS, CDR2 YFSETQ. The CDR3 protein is CASTAPDRAYEQYF. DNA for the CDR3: TGCGCCAGCACAGCTCCGGACAGAGCCTACGAGCAGTACTTC.

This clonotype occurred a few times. The CDR3, as DNA: TGTGCCAGCGGGTCCCCCCGGACTAGCGGGTTGGACGAGCAGTACTTC. Translating gives CASGSPRTSGLDEQYF. The chain links TRBV12-3 or TRBV12-4 to TRBJ2-7; 11 bases align to TRBD2. The CDR3 runs to 16 residues. The V segment lost 8 bases and the J segment 5 bases; nucleotides outside the gene matches: 14.

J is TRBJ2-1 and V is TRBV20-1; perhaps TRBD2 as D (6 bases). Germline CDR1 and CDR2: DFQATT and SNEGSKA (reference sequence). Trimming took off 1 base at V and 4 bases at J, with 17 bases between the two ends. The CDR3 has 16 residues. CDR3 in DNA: TGCAGTGCTAGAGCGATTGAAATAGGACTATACAATGAGCAGTTCTTC. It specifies CSARAIEIGLYNEQFF.

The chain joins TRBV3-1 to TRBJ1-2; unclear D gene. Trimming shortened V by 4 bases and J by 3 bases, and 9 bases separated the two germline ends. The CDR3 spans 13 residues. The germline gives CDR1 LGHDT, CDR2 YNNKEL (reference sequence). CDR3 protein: CASSPQLDYGYTF. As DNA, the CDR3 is TGTGCCAGCAGCCCTCAACTAGACTATGGCTACACCTTC.

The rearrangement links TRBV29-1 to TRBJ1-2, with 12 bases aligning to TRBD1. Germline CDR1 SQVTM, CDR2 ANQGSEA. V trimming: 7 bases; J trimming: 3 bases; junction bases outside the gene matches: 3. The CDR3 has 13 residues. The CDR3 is CSAGTGGDYGYTF. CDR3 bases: TGCAGCGCCGGGACAGGGGGCGACTATGGCTACACCTTC.

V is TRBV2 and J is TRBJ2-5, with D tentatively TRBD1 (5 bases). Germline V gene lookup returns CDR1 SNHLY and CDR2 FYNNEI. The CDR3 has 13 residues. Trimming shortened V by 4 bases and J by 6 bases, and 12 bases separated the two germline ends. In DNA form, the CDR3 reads TGTGCCAGCAGTGTTGAAGGGGCCCAGACCCAGTACTTC. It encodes CASSVEGAQTQYF.

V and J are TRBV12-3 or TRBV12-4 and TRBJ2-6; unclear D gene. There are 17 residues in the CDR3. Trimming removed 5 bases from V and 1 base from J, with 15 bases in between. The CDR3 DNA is TGTGCCAGCAGTCCCCCGGGCGCAGAGTCTGGGGCCAACGTCCTGACTTTC. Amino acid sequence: CASSPPGAESGANVLTF.

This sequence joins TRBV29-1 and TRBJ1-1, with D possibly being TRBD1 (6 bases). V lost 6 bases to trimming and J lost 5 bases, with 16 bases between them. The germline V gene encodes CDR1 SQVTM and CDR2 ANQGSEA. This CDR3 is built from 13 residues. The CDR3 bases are TGCAGCGTCAGGGGACGGGTTAGAACTGAAGCTTTCTTT. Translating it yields CSVRGRVRTEAFF.

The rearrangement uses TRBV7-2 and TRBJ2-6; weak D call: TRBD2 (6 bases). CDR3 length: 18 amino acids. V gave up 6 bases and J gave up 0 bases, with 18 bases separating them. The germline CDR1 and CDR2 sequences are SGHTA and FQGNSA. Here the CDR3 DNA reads TGTGCCAGCAGTTACTCACCCCGGGGGTCCTCTGGGGCCAACGTCCTGACTTTC. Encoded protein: CASSYSPRGSSGANVLTF.

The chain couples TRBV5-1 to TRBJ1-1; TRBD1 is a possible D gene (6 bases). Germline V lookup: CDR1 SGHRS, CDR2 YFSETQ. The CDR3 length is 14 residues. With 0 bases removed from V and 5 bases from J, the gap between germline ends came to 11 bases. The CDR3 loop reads CASSLETGWTEAFF. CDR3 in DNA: TGCGCCAGCAGCTTGGAAACAGGGTGGACTGAAGCTTTCTTT.

CDR3 loop: CASSFDYERDLYEQYF. Here the CDR3 DNA reads TGTGCCAGCAGTTTCGATTATGAGCGGGACCTCTACGAGCAGTACTTC. The J gene is TRBJ2-4, the V gene TRBV12-3 or TRBV12-4; 7 positions agree with TRBD2. The J call is doubtful: the DNA matches TRBJ2-7 better. The length of the CDR3 is 16 residues.

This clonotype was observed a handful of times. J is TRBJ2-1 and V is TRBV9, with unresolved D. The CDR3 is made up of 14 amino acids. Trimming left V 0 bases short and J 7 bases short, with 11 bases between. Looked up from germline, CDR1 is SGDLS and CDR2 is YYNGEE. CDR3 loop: CASSVESSKNEQFF. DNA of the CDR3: TGTGCCAGCAGCGTAGAATCTAGTAAGAATGAGCAGTTCTTC.

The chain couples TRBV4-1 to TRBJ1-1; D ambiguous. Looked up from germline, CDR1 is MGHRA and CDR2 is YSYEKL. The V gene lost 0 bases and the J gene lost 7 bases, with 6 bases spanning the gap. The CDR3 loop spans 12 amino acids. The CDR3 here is CASSQDHNEAFF. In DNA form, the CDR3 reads TGCGCCAGCAGCCAAGATCATAATGAAGCTTTCTTT.

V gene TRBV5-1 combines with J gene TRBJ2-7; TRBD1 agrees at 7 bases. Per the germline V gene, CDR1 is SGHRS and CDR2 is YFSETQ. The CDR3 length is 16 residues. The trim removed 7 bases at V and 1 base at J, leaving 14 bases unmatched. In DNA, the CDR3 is TGCGCCAGCCAATATAACACCGGGACAGCTTCCTACGAGCAGTACTTC. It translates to CASQYNTGTASYEQYF.